The clone carrying this TCR beta chain was observed many times. Its specificity is not known. V lost 0 bases, J lost 1 base, and 9 bases lay in between. Germline lookup yields CDR1 LNHNV and CDR2 YYDKDF (reference sequence). This CDR3 region has 16 residues. UMIs were added to TCR cDNA along with a universal primer site when it was made by 5'RACE template switching. TCRdb called the 5' RACE reads again in MiXCR, with one record for every CDR3 protein. The table lists about 220,000 distinct CDR3 sequences, approximately 3% of them singletons. This specimen belongs to a study of T cells after yellow fever vaccination. Findings and caveats of the study: Clonotypes found in both CD4 and CD8 compartments made up a small share.

The source material was CD4+ T cells sorted from PBMCs, sampled 10 days after the yellow fever booster vaccination. The gene calls are TRBV15 and TRBJ2-2, with a weak D call TRBD2 (6 bases). This receptor was taken from a young man who received the YFV17D yellow fever vaccine. This CDR3 reads CATSREGGRNTGELFF. DNA of the CDR3: TGTGCCACCAGCAGAGAAGGAGGGAGGAACACCGGGGAGCTGTTTTTT. The variable domain in full, with the rest retrieved from reference TRBV15 and TRBJ2-2, is DAMVIQNPRYQVTQFGKPVTLSCSQTLNHNVMYWYQQKSSQAPKLLFHYYDKDFNNEADTPDNFQSRRPNTSFCFLDIRSPGLGDTAMYLCATSREGGRNTGELFFGEGSRLTVL.